Below, 22 T cell receptor beta chains from the same sample are listed, as sequenced in a study of T-cell reconstitution after alpha-beta-depleted transplantation in children. Unique molecular identifiers were used to barcode this TCRbeta library. TCRdb redid the calling of the PCR reads with MiXCR, one entry per CDR3 protein. The sample has approximately 420,000 distinct CDR3 sequences, 11% seen once; the top ten hold 5% to 6.5%. The starting material was PBMCs from the stem cell graft donor, obtained from the stem cell graft. These receptors all come from a human donor who donated a stem cell graft to a child with acute myeloid leukemia.

The CDR3, as DNA: TGTGCCAGCAGCCAAGAAACAGGGGTGGGCACCGGGGAGCTGTTTTTT. It translates to CASSQETGVGTGELFF. The chain employs TRBV14 and TRBJ2-2; 7 bases map to TRBD1. V gave up 0 bases and J gave up 4 bases; unmatched junction bases: 5. There are 16 residues in the CDR3. From germline, CDR1 is SGHDN and CDR2 FVKESK.

This sequence joins TRBV6-5 and TRBJ2-3; TRBD2 matches 7 bases. J was trimmed by 4 bases and V by 4 bases; bases with no gene match: 11. This CDR3 contains 16 residues. Germline values: CDR1 MNHEY, CDR2 SVGAGI. The CDR3 DNA sequence: TGTGCCAGCAGTTCCCAACTGGGGGGGATCCCAGATACGCAGTATTTT. Translation: CASSSQLGGIPDTQYF.

This clonotype has ten or more counts. CDR3 residues: CASSQPGLAFYNEQFF. The CDR3 region has the DNA TGCGCCAGCAGCCAGCCGGGACTAGCGTTTTACAATGAGCAGTTCTTC. The V call is TRBV10-2, the J call TRBJ2-1, with 10 nucleotides matching TRBD2. J was trimmed by 4 bases and V by 6 bases; bases with no gene match: 9. The CDR3 covers 16 residues. Per the germline V gene, CDR1 is WSHSY and CDR2 is SAAADI.

The chain joins TRBV7-8 to TRBJ2-1, with TRBD2 matching over 7 bases. Trimming took 5 bases from V and 12 from J; bases not matched to a gene: 7. CDR1 SGHVS and CDR2 FQNEAQ come from the germline V gene. This CDR3 has 12 amino acids. The chain's CDR3 is CASSPGGRRQFF. CDR3 coding DNA: TGTGCCAGCAGCCCCGGGGGGAGAAGGCAGTTCTTC.

This clonotype was seen ten or more times. The chain has TRBV29-1 and TRBJ2-7, with 8 positions matching TRBD2. The CDR3 consists of 12 residues. The germline V gene has CDR1 SQVTM and CDR2 ANQGSEA. Trimming removed 6 bases from V and 5 bases from J; junction bases left unmatched: 6. The CDR3 region has the DNA TGCAGCGTGCTAGCGGGCTTGGACGAGCAGTACTTC. Protein: CSVLAGLDEQYF.

This clonotype was seen a handful of times. The rearrangement links TRBV20-1 to TRBJ1-2, with D perhaps matching TRBD1 (5 bases). The CDR3 consists of 14 residues. V lost 0 bases and J 7 bases, leaving 15 bases between the germline ends. Germline CDR1 DFQATT, CDR2 SNEGSKA (reference sequence). The CDR3 DNA reads TGCAGTGCTAGAGATCCTCAGGGACTAAGTGGCTACACCTTC. Protein: CSARDPQGLSGYTF.

Turning to this clonotype: One end of the junction varies from germline; a read error may be responsible. The chain employs TRBV7-7 and TRBJ2-1, with D maybe TRBD2 (6 bases). Germline loops: CDR1 SSHAT, CDR2 FNYEAQ (reference sequence). CDR3 length: 16 amino acids. The CDR3 is CASSTRLTGVVDEQFF. DNA for the CDR3: TGTGCTAGCAGCACCAGACTGACGGGAGTTGTAGATGAGCAGTTCTTC.

The chain has TRBV20-1 and TRBJ2-1, with D unresolved. V shed 4 bases and J shed 8 bases, with 15 bases lying between them. The CDR3 spans 13 residues. The germline CDR1 and CDR2 sequences are DFQATT and SNEGSKA (reference sequence). The CDR3 loop is CSANRPAWDEQFF. As DNA, the CDR3 is TGCAGTGCTAACCGACCAGCCTGGGATGAGCAGTTCTTC.

This clonotype was detected ten times or more. For the CDR3, the DNA is TGTGCCAGCAGTGCCACTAGCGGGAGGGCCCATGAGCAGTTCTTC. Amino acid sequence: CASSATSGRAHEQFF. This chain joins TRBV25-1 and TRBJ2-1; 13 nucleotides match TRBD2. J was trimmed by 8 bases and V by 4 bases; bases with no gene match: 5. Germline lookup yields CDR1 MGHDK and CDR2 SYGVNS. The CDR3 extends over 15 amino acids.

This chain joins TRBV7-2 and TRBJ1-5; D remains unclear. V dropped 0 bases and J dropped 3 bases, with 6 bases sitting between them. The V gene's germline CDR1 is SGHTA and CDR2 FQGNSA. CDR3 length: 14 residues. CDR3 sequence (DNA): TGTGCCAGCAGCTTAGCGCTGGTCAATCAGCCCCAGCATTTT. This sequence encodes CASSLALVNQPQHF.

CDR3 protein: CASSSGLGKRQYF. DNA for the CDR3: TGTGCCAGCAGCTCCGGACTGGGCAAAAGGCAGTATTTT. The V gene is TRBV7-6, the J gene TRBJ2-3; tentative D call: TRBD2 (5 bases). Germline V gene data show CDR1 as SGHVS and CDR2 as FNYEAQ. This CDR3 comprises 13 residues. Trimming took 4 bases from V and 11 from J, leaving 16 bases between them.

The sample holds a few counts of this clonotype. The chain joins TRBV7-3 to TRBJ2-1; no firm D call. Germline values: CDR1 SGHTA, CDR2 FQGTGA. The CDR3 is 15 amino acids. The V gene lost 1 base and the J gene lost 0 bases, with 7 bases spanning the gap. DNA of the CDR3: TGTGCCAGCAGCTTAATAGTTGGCTCCTACAATGAGCAGTTCTTC. It encodes CASSLIVGSYNEQFF.

This clonotype has a handful of counts. The chain couples TRBV2 to TRBJ2-7, with 10 bases fitting TRBD1. Per germline, CDR1 SNHLY and CDR2 FYNNEI. Trimming at V came to 6 bases and at J to 2 bases, leaving 7 bases not matched to a gene. CDR3 length equals 15 residues. The CDR3: CASSSTGGGTYEQYF. CDR3 DNA: TGTGCCAGCAGCTCGACAGGGGGCGGAACCTACGAGCAGTACTTC.

In this sample, this clonotype turned up a few times. The CDR3 bases are TGCAGCGTTCCCTCGTTGGGTCCCGGCCTGGGCTACACCTTC. Its translation is CSVPSLGPGLGYTF. The chain carries TRBV29-1 and TRBJ1-2; D is ambiguous. CDR3 length: 14 residues. The V gene lost 5 bases and the J gene lost 8 bases, with 21 bases spanning the gap. CDR1 SQVTM and CDR2 ANQGSEA come from the germline V gene.

V and J are TRBV5-1 and TRBJ1-5; D not certain. Germline CDR1 and CDR2: SGHRS and YFSETQ. The CDR3 length is 13 residues. V lost 4 bases, J lost 6 bases, and 11 bases lay in between. DNA of the CDR3: TGCGCCAGCAGCGAGGGTCGCGGTCAGCCCCAGCATTTT. Translating it yields CASSEGRGQPQHF.

This clonotype was detected only a few times. The rearrangement links TRBV12-3 or TRBV12-4 to TRBJ2-7; D ambiguous. The CDR3 is 12 amino acids. V lost 5 bases and J 6 bases, leaving 11 bases between the germline ends. The CDR3 sequence is CASSPALVEQYF. The CDR3 DNA sequence: TGTGCCAGCAGTCCCGCCCTGGTCGAGCAGTACTTC.

The rearrangement joins TRBV10-3 to TRBJ2-3; 8 bases fit TRBD2. The CDR3 loop spans 16 amino acids. Trimming removed 0 bases from V and 2 bases from J; junction bases left unmatched: 4. Germline-derived CDR1 and CDR2 are ENHRY and SYGVKD. CDR3 sequence (DNA): TGTGCCATCAGTGAGTCGGTAGCGGGACACACAGATACGCAGTATTTT. Encoded protein: CAISESVAGHTDTQYF.

This clonotype has just a few counts. V and J are TRBV7-6 and TRBJ2-3; unclear D gene. Germline V gives CDR1 SGHVS, CDR2 FNYEAQ. The CDR3 runs to 13 residues. V was pared by 7 bases and J by 6 bases, with 14 bases between. In DNA, the CDR3 is TGTGCCAGCAACTTGCCCGAGGTGGATACGCAGTATTTT. It specifies CASNLPEVDTQYF.

This clonotype occurred a few times. The rearrangement links TRBV2 to TRBJ2-5; 12 bases line up with TRBD2. The CDR3 totals 17 residues. From germline, CDR1 is SNHLY and CDR2 FYNNEI. The V gene end was trimmed by 3 bases and the J gene end by 5 bases; junction bases not matched to a gene: 10. The CDR3 loop is CASSERRLAGGPETQYF. DNA of the CDR3: TGTGCCAGCAGTGAGAGGAGGCTAGCGGGAGGGCCGGAGACCCAGTACTTC.

This clonotype was detected many times. The chain recombines TRBV12-3 or TRBV12-4 with TRBJ2-2; tentative D call: TRBD1 (6 bases). The CDR3 loop spans 15 amino acids. Deletions cut 3 bases from V and 0 bases from J, with 8 bases between. CDR3 DNA: TGTGCCAGCAGTTTGGGACACGCGAACACCGGGGAGCTGTTTTTT. Translating it yields CASSLGHANTGELFF.

As for this clonotype: This may stem from a read error, because a much larger clone lies one nucleotide away. This chain links TRBV7-7 with TRBJ2-7, with D possibly being TRBD2 (5 bases). The CDR3 covers 14 residues. The V gene's germline CDR1 is SSHAT and CDR2 FNYEAQ (reference sequence). The CDR3 region is CASSQLAPHYEQYF. DNA of the CDR3: TGTGCTAGCAGCCAGCTAGCTCCCCACTACGAGCAGTACTTC. Combining the CDR3 with reference TRBV7-7 and TRBJ2-7 gives the whole variable domain GAGVSQSPRYKVTKRGQDVTLRCDPISSHATLYWYQQALGQGPEFLTYFNYEAQPDKSGLPSDRFSAERPEGSISTLTIQRTEQRDSAMYRCASSQLAPHYEQYFGPGTRLTVT.

The table lists this clonotype with a few counts. The V call is TRBV5-1, the J call TRBJ2-7, with 12 bases matching TRBD1. Germline-derived CDR1 and CDR2 are SGHRS and YFSETQ. The CDR3 totals 18 residues. V shed 4 bases and J 4 bases; nucleotides not matched to a gene: 15. The CDR3: CASSTSPEPGQGAYEQYV. CDR3 nucleotides: TGCGCCAGCAGCACTTCCCCCGAGCCGGGACAGGGGGCTTACGAGCAGTACGTC.